This TCR beta chain was obtained from a study of blood T cells in healthy people across ages. It was with a sample-barcoded 5' primer and a J-beta primer mix that a second PCR of roughly 7 to 12 cycles was run. Each cDNA was tagged by a template-switch adaptor containing 12 random nucleotides. TCRdb ran MiXCR on the 5' RACE reads and lists one entry per CDR3 protein. The sample shows about 770,000 distinct CDR3 sequences, approximately 48% of them seen only once. The CDR3 length is 15 residues. Trimming cost V 1 base and J 7 bases, with 14 bases left between them. V is TRBV12-3 or TRBV12-4 and J is TRBJ1-5, with D perhaps TRBD1 (6 bases). This receptor was taken from a man aged 55 to 70 in good health. The sequencing input was blood. DNA of the CDR3: TGTGCCAGCAGTTTAGGCGCAGGGGTAATGCAGCCCCAGCATTTT. This codes for CASSLGAGVMQPQHF.